The TCR beta chain under discussion was sequenced for a study of blood T cell repertoires in COVID-19. Clones were sequenced by immunoSEQ multiplex PCR, and TCRdb holds only the in-frame ones, with some missing. This table holds 350,000 to 450,000 clones, 75% to 90% found once. The V end lost 5 bases, the J end lost 7 bases, and 11 bases lay between the germline ends. This CDR3 comprises 12 residues. This TCR was sampled from a man aged 25 to 45 who had recovered from COVID-19. The chain links TRBV12-3 or TRBV12-4 to TRBJ1-2; no clear D gene. Sequencing was carried out using PBMCs or T cells enriched from blood (not recorded which). In DNA form, the CDR3 reads TGTGCCAGCAGTACAGAAGGTAGTGGCTACACCTTC. It yields the protein CASSTEGSGYTF.